These T cell receptor beta chains were read from a single sample in a study of beta chain features in type 1 diabetes. Sequenced by immunoSEQ multiplex PCR; TCRdb stores in-frame clones only, minus some. The table records about 150,000 clones, around 8% of them present only once. Sequences were obtained from central memory CD4+ T cells from blood. These receptors all stem from a man aged 18 to 30 in good health. The CDR3 runs from the conserved cysteine through the conserved F or W. The order of the fields is J gene, V gene, clone size, D gene, CDR3 protein, CDR3 DNA. D genes are given only for firm matches. Clone sizes are given selectively: once, few, many, or a class where the clone is expanded.

J: TRBJ2-7; V: TRBV28; size: NA; D: NA; CDR3: CASATDTYEQYF; DNA: TGTGCCAGCGCGACAGATACCTACGAGCAGTACTTC
J: TRBJ2-2; V: TRBV7-6; size: NA; D: TRBD2; CDR3: CASSSTSGSGFGELFF; DNA: TGTGCCAGCAGCTCTACTAGCGGGAGCGGGTTCGGGGAGCTGTTTTTT
J: TRBJ2-7; V: TRBV19; size: many; D: NA; CDR3: CASKGFGGSHEQYF; DNA: TGTGCCAGTAAGGGGTTTGGGGGCAGCCACGAGCAGTACTTC
J: TRBJ2-1; V: TRBV4-3; size: few; D: TRBD2; CDR3: CASSQRAGGGNEQFF; DNA: TGCGCCAGCAGCCAAAGAGCGGGGGGGGGCAATGAGCAGTTCTTC
J: TRBJ2-1; V: TRBV7-9; size: few; D: NA; CDR3: CASSLGFRGAGSSYNEQFF; DNA: TGTGCCAGCAGCTTAGGATTCAGGGGGGCCGGGAGTTCCTACAATGAGCAGTTCTTC
J: TRBJ2-7; V: TRBV29-1; size: many; D: TRBD1; CDR3: CSVTGTGGSYEQYF; DNA: TGCAGCGTGACGGGGACAGGGGGGAGCTACGAGCAGTACTTC
J: TRBJ2-7; V: TRBV10-3; size: NA; D: TRBD1; CDR3: CAISSGTGIDEQYF; DNA: TGTGCCATCAGTTCCGGGACAGGGATCGACGAGCAGTACTTC
J: TRBJ2-5; V: TRBV7-8; size: few; D: TRBD2; CDR3: CASSPTTSGRETQYF; DNA: TGTGCCAGCAGCCCTACGACTAGCGGGAGGGAGACCCAGTACTTC
J: TRBJ2-7; V: TRBV28; size: NA; D: TRBD2; CDR3: CASNQLADQQYF; DNA: TGTGCCAGCAACCAACTAGCGGACCAGCAGTACTTC
J: TRBJ2-1; V: TRBV7-2; size: many; D: TRBD2; CDR3: CASSPPGTSWYNEQFF; DNA: TGTGCCAGCAGCCCGCCGGGGACTAGCTGGTACAATGAGCAGTTCTTC
J: TRBJ2-3; V: TRBV18; size: few; D: TRBD1; CDR3: CASSPRTGITDTQYF; DNA: TGTGCCAGCTCACCCCGGACAGGGATCACAGATACGCAGTATTTT
J: TRBJ1-6; V: TRBV5-5; size: NA; D: TRBD1; CDR3: CASSFRDSHSPLHF; DNA: TGTGCCAGCAGCTTCCGGGACAGTCATTCACCCCTCCACTTT
J: TRBJ1-2; V: TRBV9; size: NA; D: TRBD1; CDR3: CASSSRTGGNYGYTF; DNA: TGTGCCAGCAGCTCGAGGACAGGGGGAAACTATGGCTACACCTTC
J: TRBJ2-3; V: TRBV27; size: NA; D: NA; CDR3: CASRGHGLADTQYF; DNA: TGTGCCAGCAGGGGACATGGGCTTGCAGATACGCAGTATTTT
J: TRBJ2-7; V: TRBV18; size: few; D: NA; CDR3: CASSPPGVADEQYF; DNA: TGTGCCAGCTCACCCCCAGGGGTCGCGGACGAGCAGTACTTC
J: TRBJ2-2; V: TRBV18; size: NA; D: TRBD2; CDR3: CASSPETSGTNTGELFF; DNA: TGTGCCAGCTCACCGGAGACTAGCGGGACGAACACCGGGGAGCTGTTTTTT
J: TRBJ2-1; V: TRBV29-1; size: many; D: NA; CDR3: CSVQRDLNEQFF; DNA: TGCAGCGTGCAGCGTGATCTCAATGAGCAGTTCTTC
J: TRBJ1-2; V: TRBV6-1; size: NA; D: NA; CDR3: CASSVQGYGYTF; DNA: TGTGCCAGCAGTGTTCAGGGCTATGGCTACACCTTC
J: TRBJ2-2; V: TRBV5-8; size: NA; D: NA; CDR3: CASSLYEGGELFF; DNA: TGTGCCAGCAGCTTGTATGAGGGCGGGGAGCTGTTTTTT
J: TRBJ2-3; V: TRBV5-1; size: many; D: NA; CDR3: CASSLGGKTTDTQYF; DNA: TGCGCCAGCAGCTTGGGCGGGAAAACCACAGATACGCAGTATTTT
J: TRBJ1-2; V: TRBV18; size: NA; D: NA; CDR3: CASSPPDSYSVLYGYTF; DNA: TGTGCCAGCTCACCACCGGACAGTTATTCAGTCCTCTATGGCTACACCTTC
J: TRBJ2-7; V: TRBV30; size: few; D: NA; CDR3: CAWSSLSQGFGYEQYF; DNA: TGTGCCTGGAGTTCTCTTTCACAGGGTTTTGGGTACGAGCAGTACTTC
J: TRBJ2-1; V: TRBV7-2; size: NA; D: NA; CDR3: CASSLTSFEQFF; DNA: TGTGCCAGCAGCTTGACAAGCTTTGAGCAGTTCTTC
J: TRBJ2-7; V: TRBV14; size: many; D: NA; CDR3: CASSPTGKNEQYF; DNA: TGTGCCAGCAGCCCGACAGGAAAGAACGAGCAGTACTTC
J: TRBJ2-5; V: TRBV2; size: many; D: NA; CDR3: CASSEQLRETQYF; DNA: TGTGCCAGCAGCGAACAGCTGCGGGAGACCCAGTACTTC
J: TRBJ1-3; V: TRBV7-6; size: NA; D: NA; CDR3: CASSPTGNTIYF; DNA: TGTGCCAGCAGCCCTACTGGAAACACCATATATTTT
J: TRBJ2-1; V: TRBV28; size: once; D: NA; CDR3: CASSLYQGPYNEQFF; DNA: TGTGCCAGCAGTTTATACCAGGGCCCCTACAATGAGCAGTTCTTC
J: TRBJ1-2; V: TRBV7-2; size: NA; D: NA; CDR3: CASSWQGYYTF; DNA: TGTGCCAGCAGCTGGCAGGGATACTACACCTTC
J: TRBJ2-3; V: TRBV29-1; size: many; D: NA; CDR3: CSVARAGDTQYF; DNA: TGCAGCGTTGCGAGGGCGGGAGATACGCAGTATTTT
J: TRBJ2-3; V: TRBV5-1; size: NA; D: NA; CDR3: CASSLATHTQYF; DNA: TGCGCCAGCAGCTTGGCTACTCATACGCAGTATTTT
J: TRBJ1-2; V: TRBV6-5; size: NA; D: TRBD1; CDR3: CASERQGPYGYTF; DNA: TGTGCCAGCGAAAGACAGGGGCCCTATGGCTACACCTTC
J: TRBJ1-5; V: TRBV7-2; size: NA; D: TRBD1; CDR3: CASSHLTGDQPQHF; DNA: TGTGCCAGCAGCCATCTCACAGGGGATCAGCCCCAGCATTTT
J: TRBJ1-5; V: TRBV15; size: many; D: NA; CDR3: CATSRGRKADQPQHF; DNA: TGTGCCACCAGCAGAGGTAGGAAGGCGGATCAGCCCCAGCATTTT
J: TRBJ2-3; V: TRBV7-8; size: few; D: NA; CDR3: CASSLMSSVPDTQYF; DNA: TGTGCCAGCAGCCTTATGTCTTCCGTCCCAGATACGCAGTATTTT
J: TRBJ1-6; V: TRBV6-9; size: few; D: NA; CDR3: CASTNPLPSSYNSPLHF; DNA: TGTGCCAGCACCAATCCCCTCCCGAGCTCCTATAATTCACCCCTCCACTTT
J: TRBJ1-5; V: TRBV30; size: NA; D: NA; CDR3: CAWSGQGNQPQHF; DNA: TGTGCCTGGAGTGGCCAGGGGAATCAGCCCCAGCATTTT
J: TRBJ1-2; V: TRBV7-2; size: NA; D: NA; CDR3: CASSPEAVYTF; DNA: TGTGCCAGCAGCCCCGAGGCAGTCTACACCTTC
J: TRBJ1-2; V: TRBV5-4; size: few; D: NA; CDR3: CASSLFGGNYGYTF; DNA: TGTGCCAGCAGCTTGTTTGGCGGTAACTATGGCTACACCTTC
J: TRBJ2-3; V: TRBV11-2; size: many; D: NA; CDR3: CASSTGDTQYF; DNA: TGTGCCAGCAGCACGGGGGATACGCAGTATTTT
J: TRBJ1-2; V: TRBV7-8; size: NA; D: TRBD1; CDR3: CASSLSGQERVYTF; DNA: TGTGCCAGCAGCTTATCGGGACAGGAAAGGGTCTACACCTTC
J: TRBJ2-5; V: TRBV5-1; size: NA; D: TRBD2; CDR3: CASSLALAGGQETQYF; DNA: TGCGCCAGCAGCTTGGCGTTAGCGGGGGGCCAAGAGACCCAGTACTTC
J: TRBJ2-1; V: TRBV30; size: many; D: TRBD1; CDR3: CAWTVGTGVRNEQFF; DNA: TGTGCCTGGACTGTGGGGACAGGGGTCCGTAATGAGCAGTTCTTC
J: TRBJ2-1; V: TRBV21-1; size: NA; D: NA; CDR3: CASSKEAGRGESYNEQFF; DNA: TGTGCCAGCAGCAAAGAAGCTGGGAGAGGCGAGTCCTACAATGAGCAGTTCTTC
J: TRBJ2-5; V: TRBV7-2; size: few; D: NA; CDR3: CASSFSGDETQYF; DNA: TGTGCCAGCAGCTTCTCAGGGGACGAGACCCAGTACTTC
J: TRBJ2-6; V: TRBV19; size: NA; D: NA; CDR3: CASSINRASGANVLTF; DNA: TGTGCCAGTAGTATCAACAGGGCCTCTGGGGCCAACGTCCTGACTTTC
J: TRBJ2-5; V: TRBV7-2; size: few; D: NA; CDR3: CASSLRTAQETQYF; DNA: TGTGCCAGCAGCTTACGAACTGCTCAAGAGACCCAGTACTTC
J: TRBJ2-2; V: TRBV7-2; size: few; D: TRBD2; CDR3: CASSLAAGVPGELFF; DNA: TGTGCCAGCAGCTTAGCAGCGGGAGTCCCCGGGGAGCTGTTTTTT
J: TRBJ2-5; V: TRBV6-5; size: few; D: TRBD2; CDR3: CASSSGGRRETQYF; DNA: TGTGCCAGCAGTTCGGGCGGGAGGCGGGAGACCCAGTACTTC
J: TRBJ1-1; V: TRBV7-2; size: NA; D: TRBD1; CDR3: CASSPGTGRGTEAFF; DNA: TGTGCCAGCAGCCCGGGGACAGGGAGGGGGACTGAAGCTTTCTTT
J: TRBJ2-1; V: TRBV29-1; size: NA; D: TRBD2; CDR3: CSVRGLAGSTWTYNEQFF; DNA: TGCAGCGTTCGCGGACTAGCGGGGTCTACGTGGACCTACAATGAGCAGTTCTTC
J: TRBJ1-1; V: TRBV6-1; size: NA; D: NA; CDR3: CASRVSVGSEAFF; DNA: TGTGCCAGCAGGGTATCAGTCGGGTCTGAAGCTTTCTTT
J: TRBJ2-1; V: TRBV6-6; size: few; D: TRBD2; CDR3: CASCSGTRRNEQFF; DNA: TGTGCCAGTTGCTCCGGGACTAGGCGGAATGAGCAGTTCTTC
J: TRBJ2-7; V: TRBV6-1; size: few; D: TRBD1; CDR3: CASNGVDRGLYEQYF; DNA: TGTGCCAGCAATGGTGTGGACAGGGGACTATACGAGCAGTACTTC
J: TRBJ2-7; V: TRBV19; size: few; D: NA; CDR3: CASSTGDYEQYF; DNA: TGTGCCAGTAGTACGGGGGACTACGAGCAGTACTTC
J: TRBJ1-4; V: TRBV6-6; size: few; D: TRBD1; CDR3: CAGSTGANEKLFF; DNA: TGTGCCGGGTCGACAGGGGCTAATGAAAAACTGTTTTTT
J: TRBJ1-1; V: TRBV28; size: NA; D: NA; CDR3: CASSSGQHEAFF; DNA: TGTGCCAGCAGTTCAGGACAGCATGAAGCTTTCTTT